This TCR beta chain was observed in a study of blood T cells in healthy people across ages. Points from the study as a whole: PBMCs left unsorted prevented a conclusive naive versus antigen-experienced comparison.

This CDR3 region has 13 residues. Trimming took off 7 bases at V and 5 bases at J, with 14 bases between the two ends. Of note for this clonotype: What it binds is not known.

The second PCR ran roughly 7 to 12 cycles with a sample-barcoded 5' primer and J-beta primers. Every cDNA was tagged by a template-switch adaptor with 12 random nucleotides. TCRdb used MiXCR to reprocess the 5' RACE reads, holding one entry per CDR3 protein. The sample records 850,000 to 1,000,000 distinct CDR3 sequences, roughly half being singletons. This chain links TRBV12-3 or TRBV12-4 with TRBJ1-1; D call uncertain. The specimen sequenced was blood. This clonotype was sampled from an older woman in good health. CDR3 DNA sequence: TGTGCCAGCACCCACTCCATCGGTACTGAAGCTTTCTTT. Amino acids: CASTHSIGTEAFF.